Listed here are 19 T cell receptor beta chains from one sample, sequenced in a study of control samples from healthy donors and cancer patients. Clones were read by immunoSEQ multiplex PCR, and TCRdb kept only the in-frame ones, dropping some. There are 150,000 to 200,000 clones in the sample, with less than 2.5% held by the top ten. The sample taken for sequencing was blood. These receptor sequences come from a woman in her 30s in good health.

CDR3 protein: CASSEWDRARLNTEAFF. The CDR3 DNA reads as TGTGCCAGCAGTGAATGGGACAGGGCCCGTCTGAACACTGAAGCTTTCTTT. The V and J genes are TRBV25-1 and TRBJ1-1, with TRBD1 identical over 9 bases. V lost 1 base and J lost 0; bases outside the gene matches: 6. The CDR3 length is 17 residues. Germline loops: CDR1 MGHDK, CDR2 SYGVNS.

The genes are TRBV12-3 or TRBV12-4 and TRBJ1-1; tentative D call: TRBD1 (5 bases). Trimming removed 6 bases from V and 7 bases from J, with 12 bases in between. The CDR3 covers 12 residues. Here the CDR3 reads CASSEQTDEAFF. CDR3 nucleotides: TGTGCCAGCAGCGAGCAGACAGATGAAGCTTTCTTT.

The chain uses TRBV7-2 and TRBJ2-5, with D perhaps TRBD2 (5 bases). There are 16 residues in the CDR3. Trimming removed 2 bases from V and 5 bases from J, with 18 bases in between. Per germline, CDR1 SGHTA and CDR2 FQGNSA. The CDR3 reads CASSLTVWGREETQYF. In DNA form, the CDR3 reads TGTGCCAGCAGCTTAACGGTCTGGGGAAGGGAGGAGACCCAGTACTTC.

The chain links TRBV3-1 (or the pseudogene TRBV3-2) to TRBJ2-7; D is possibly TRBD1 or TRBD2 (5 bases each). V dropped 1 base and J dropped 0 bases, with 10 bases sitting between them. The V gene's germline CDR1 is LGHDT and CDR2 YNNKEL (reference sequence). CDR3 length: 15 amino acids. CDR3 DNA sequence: TGTGCCAGCAGCCAAGTAGGGACGCCCTCCTACGAGCAGTACTTC. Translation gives CASSQVGTPSYEQYF.

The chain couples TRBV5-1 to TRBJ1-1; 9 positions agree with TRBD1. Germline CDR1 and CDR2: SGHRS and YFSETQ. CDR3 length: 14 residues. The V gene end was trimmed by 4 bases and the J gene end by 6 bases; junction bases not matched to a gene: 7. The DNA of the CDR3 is TGCGCCAGCAGCAGGACAGGGGATCTGCCTGAAGCTTTCTTT. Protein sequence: CASSRTGDLPEAFF.

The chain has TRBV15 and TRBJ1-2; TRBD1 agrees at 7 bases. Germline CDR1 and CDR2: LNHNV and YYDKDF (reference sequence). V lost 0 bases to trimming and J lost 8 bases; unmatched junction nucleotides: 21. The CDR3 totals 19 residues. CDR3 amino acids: CATSREVDRARRASGGYTF. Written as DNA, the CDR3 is TGTGCCACCAGCAGAGAGGTCGACAGGGCTCGGAGAGCTTCGGGCGGCTACACCTTC.

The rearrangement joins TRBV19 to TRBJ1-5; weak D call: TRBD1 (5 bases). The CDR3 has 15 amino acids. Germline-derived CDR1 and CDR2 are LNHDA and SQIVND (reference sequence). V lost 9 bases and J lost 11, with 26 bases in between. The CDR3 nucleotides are TGTGCCAGCGGGGACGTGACAGAATTAATTACGGCCCAGCATTTT. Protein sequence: CASGDVTELITAQHF.

Written as DNA, the CDR3 is TGTGCCAGCAGCTTAGGTTCCGGCGGATATCAGCCCCAGCATTTT. The encoded protein is CASSLGSGGYQPQHF. This chain links TRBV7-8 with TRBJ1-5; no clear D gene. Between the trimmed V and J ends, which lost 1 base and 5 bases, there was a span of 12 bases. The CDR3 has 15 residues. Germline CDR1 is SGHVS and CDR2 is FQNEAQ.

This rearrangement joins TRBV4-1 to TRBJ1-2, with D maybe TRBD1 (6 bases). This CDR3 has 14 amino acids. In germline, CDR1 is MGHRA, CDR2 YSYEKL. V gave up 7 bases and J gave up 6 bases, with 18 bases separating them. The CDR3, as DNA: TGCGCCAGCACCTCCTTGATCAGGGGCCATGGCTACACCTTC. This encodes CASTSLIRGHGYTF.

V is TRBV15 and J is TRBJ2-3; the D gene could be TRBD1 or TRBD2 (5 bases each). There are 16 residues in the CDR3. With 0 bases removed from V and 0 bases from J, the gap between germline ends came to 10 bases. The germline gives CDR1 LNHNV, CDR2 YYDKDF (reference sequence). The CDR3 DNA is TGTGCCACCAGCAGAGATGCCTGGGGGAGCACAGATACGCAGTATTTT. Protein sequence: CATSRDAWGSTDTQYF.

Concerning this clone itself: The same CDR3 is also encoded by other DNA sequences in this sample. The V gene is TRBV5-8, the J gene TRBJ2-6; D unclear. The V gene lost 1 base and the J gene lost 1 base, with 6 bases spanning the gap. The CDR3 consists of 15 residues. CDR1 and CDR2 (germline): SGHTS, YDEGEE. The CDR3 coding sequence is TGTGCCAGCAGCTTGTGGGGATCTGGGGCCAACGTCCTGACTTTC. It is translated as CASSLWGSGANVLTF.

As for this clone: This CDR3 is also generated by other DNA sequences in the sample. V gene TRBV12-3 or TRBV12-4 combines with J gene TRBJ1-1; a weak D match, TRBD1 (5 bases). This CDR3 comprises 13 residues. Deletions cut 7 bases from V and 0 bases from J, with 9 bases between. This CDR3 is CASTLTVNTEAFF. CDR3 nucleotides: TGTGCCAGCACTTTGACAGTGAACACTGAAGCTTTCTTT.

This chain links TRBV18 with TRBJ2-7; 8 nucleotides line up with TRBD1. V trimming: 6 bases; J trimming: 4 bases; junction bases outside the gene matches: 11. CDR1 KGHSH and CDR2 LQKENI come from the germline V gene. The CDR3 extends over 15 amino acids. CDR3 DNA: TGTGCCAGCTCCACCGACAGGGGTCATGGGTACGAGCAGTACTTC. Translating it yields CASSTDRGHGYEQYF.

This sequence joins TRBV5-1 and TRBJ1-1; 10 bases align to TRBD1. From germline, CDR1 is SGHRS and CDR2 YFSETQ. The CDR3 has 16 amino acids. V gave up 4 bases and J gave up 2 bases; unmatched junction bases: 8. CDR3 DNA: TGCGCCAGCAGCATAAATAGGGACAGGGGTAACACTGAAGCTTTCTTT. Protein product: CASSINRDRGNTEAFF.

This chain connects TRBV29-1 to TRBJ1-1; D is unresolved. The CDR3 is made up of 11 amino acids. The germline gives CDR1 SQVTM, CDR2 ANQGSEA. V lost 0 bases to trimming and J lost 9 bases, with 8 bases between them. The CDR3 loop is CSVEEGGQAFF. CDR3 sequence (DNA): TGCAGCGTTGAAGAGGGAGGCCAAGCTTTCTTT.

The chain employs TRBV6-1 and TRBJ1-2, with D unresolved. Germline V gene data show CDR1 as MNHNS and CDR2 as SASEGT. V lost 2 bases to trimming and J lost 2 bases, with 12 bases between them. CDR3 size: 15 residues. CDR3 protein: CASSEISRANYGYTF. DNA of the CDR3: TGTGCCAGCAGTGAAATCTCGCGGGCCAACTATGGCTACACCTTC.

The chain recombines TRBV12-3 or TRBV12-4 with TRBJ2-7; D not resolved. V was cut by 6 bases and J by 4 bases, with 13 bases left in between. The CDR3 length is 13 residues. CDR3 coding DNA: TGTGCCAGCAGCCGCACTATGGGGTACGAGCAGTACTTC. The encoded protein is CASSRTMGYEQYF.

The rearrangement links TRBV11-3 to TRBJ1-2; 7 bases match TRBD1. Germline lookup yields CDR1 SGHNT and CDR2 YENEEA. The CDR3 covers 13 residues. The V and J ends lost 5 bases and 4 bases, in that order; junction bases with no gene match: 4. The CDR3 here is CASSLRDSYGYTF. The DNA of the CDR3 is TGTGCCAGCAGCCTCCGGGACAGCTATGGCTACACCTTC.

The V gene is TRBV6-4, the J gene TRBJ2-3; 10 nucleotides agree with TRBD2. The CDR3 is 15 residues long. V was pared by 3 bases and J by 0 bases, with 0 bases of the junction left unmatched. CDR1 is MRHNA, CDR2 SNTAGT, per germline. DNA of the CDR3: TGTGCCAGCAGTGAACTAGCGGGGAGCACAGATACGCAGTATTTT. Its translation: CASSELAGSTDTQYF.